What follows is one T cell receptor (beta chain) and its context. Its antigen is as yet unknown. Germline and genes here are mouse. From the germline J gene comes the end of the CDR3, since the read stops 1 residue before it. Time point given: mouse harvest day 7 after allogeneic transplant. Mouse grafts combined 10^7 T-cell-depleted bone marrow cells with 10^6 splenic CD5+ T cells. Germline values: CDR1 GKSSPN, CDR2 SITVG. The CDR3 spans 14 residues. V was clipped by 0 bases and J by 5 bases; unmatched bases: 4. This entry belongs to a study of tissue T cells after allogeneic stem cell transplantation. Broader study findings: In patients and mice, blood and spleen missed much of tissue repertoire. Sampling depth was limited, and the cohort was small and clinically varied. Shared clones across patients were few; motif clustering revealed tissue-specific shared signatures.

TCRdb keeps only in-frame clones here, not all; method: immunoSEQ multiplex PCR. The repertoire includes about 8,300 clones, about 48% of them detected once, and roughly 7% sits in the top ten. This clonotype was sampled from a female BALB/c mouse given C57BL/6 T cells with graft-versus-host disease after an allogeneic hematopoietic cell transplant. Material for sequencing was gut tissue. The V call is TRBV31, the J call TRBJ2-7, with TRBD1 matching over 10 bases. This CDR3 reads CAWSLGTGAHEQYF. The covered CDR3 bases are TGTGCCTGGAGTCTCGGGACAGGGGCCCATGAACAGTAC.